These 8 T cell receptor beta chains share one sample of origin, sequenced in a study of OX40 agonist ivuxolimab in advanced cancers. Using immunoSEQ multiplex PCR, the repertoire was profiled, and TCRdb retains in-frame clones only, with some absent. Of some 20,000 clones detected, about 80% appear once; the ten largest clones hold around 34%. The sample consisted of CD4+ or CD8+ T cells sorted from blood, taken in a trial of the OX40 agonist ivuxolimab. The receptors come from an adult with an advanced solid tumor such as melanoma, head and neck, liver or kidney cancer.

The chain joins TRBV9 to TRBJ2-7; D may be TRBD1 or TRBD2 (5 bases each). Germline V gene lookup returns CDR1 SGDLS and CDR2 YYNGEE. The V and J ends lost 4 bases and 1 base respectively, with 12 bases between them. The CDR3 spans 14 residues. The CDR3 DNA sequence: TGTGCCAGCAGCAACTGGGACGGATCCTACGAGCAGTACTTC. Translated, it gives CASSNWDGSYEQYF.

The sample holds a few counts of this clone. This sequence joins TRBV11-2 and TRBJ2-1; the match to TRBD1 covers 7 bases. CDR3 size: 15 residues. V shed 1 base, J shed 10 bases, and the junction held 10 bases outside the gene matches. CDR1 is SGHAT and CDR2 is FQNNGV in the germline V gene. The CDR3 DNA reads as TGTGCCAGCAGCTTAGGGCAGGGGGTAATCCGGGAGCAGTTCTTC. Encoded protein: CASSLGQGVIREQFF. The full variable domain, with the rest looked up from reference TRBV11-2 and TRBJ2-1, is EAGVAQSPRYKIIEKRQSVAFWCNPISGHATLYWYQQILGQGPKLLIQFQNNGVVDDSQLPKDRFSAERLKGVDSTLKIQPAKLEDSAVYLCASSLGQGVIREQFFGPGTRLTVL.

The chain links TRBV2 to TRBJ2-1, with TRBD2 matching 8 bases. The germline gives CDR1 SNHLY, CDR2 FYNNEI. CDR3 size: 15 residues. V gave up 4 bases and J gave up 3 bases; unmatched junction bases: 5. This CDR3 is CASSVALADYNEQFF. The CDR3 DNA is TGTGCCAGCAGTGTAGCACTAGCGGACTACAATGAGCAGTTCTTC.

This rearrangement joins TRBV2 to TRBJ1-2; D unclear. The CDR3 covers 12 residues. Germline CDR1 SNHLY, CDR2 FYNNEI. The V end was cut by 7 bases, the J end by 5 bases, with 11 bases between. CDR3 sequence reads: CASIPREYGYTF. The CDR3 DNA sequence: TGTGCCAGCATCCCCCGGGAGTATGGCTACACCTTC.

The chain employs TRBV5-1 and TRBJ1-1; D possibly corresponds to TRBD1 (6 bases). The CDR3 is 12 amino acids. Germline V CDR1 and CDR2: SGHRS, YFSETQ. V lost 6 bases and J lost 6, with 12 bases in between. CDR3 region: CASTRGGAEAFF. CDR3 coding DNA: TGCGCCAGCACCCGCGGGGGCGCTGAAGCTTTCTTT.

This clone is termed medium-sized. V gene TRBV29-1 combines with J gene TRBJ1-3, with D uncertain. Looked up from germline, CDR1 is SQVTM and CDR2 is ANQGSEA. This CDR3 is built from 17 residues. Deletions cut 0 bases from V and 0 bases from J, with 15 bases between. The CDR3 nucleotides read TGCAGCGTTGAAGATCAAACCGACACCCTCTCTGGAAACACCATATATTTT. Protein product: CSVEDQTDTLSGNTIYF.

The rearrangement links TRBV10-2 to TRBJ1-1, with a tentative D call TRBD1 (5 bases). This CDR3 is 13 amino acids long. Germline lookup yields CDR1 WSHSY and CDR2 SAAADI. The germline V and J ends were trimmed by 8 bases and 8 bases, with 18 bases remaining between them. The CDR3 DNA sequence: TGCGCCAGCTCGACTGGCGGGGCTATAGAAGCTTTCTTT. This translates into CASSTGGAIEAFF.

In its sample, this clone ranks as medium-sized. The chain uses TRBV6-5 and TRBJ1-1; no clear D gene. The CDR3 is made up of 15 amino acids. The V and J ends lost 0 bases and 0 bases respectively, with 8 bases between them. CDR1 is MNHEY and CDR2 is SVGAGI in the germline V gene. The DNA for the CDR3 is TGTGCCAGCAGTTACTCGTTGCGGATGAACACTGAAGCTTTCTTT. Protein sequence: CASSYSLRMNTEAFF.